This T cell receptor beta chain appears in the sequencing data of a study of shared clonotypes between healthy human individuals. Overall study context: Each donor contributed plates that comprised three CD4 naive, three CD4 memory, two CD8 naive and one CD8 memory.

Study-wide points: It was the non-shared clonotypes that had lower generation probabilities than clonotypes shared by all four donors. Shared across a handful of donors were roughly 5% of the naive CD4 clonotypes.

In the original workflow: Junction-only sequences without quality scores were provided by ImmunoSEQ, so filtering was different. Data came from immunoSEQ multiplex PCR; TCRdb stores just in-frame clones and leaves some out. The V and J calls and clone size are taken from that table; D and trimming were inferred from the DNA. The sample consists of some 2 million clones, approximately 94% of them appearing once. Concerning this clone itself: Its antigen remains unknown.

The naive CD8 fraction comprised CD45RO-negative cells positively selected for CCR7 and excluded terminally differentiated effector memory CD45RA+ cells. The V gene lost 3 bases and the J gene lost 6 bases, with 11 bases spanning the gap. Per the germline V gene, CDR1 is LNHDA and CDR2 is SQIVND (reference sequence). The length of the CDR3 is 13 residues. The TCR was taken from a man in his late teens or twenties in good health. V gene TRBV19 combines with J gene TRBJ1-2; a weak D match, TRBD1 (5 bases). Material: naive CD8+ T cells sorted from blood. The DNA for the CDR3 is TGTGCCAGTAGTATTGGGGCAGTCCATGGCTACACCTTC. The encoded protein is CASSIGAVHGYTF.